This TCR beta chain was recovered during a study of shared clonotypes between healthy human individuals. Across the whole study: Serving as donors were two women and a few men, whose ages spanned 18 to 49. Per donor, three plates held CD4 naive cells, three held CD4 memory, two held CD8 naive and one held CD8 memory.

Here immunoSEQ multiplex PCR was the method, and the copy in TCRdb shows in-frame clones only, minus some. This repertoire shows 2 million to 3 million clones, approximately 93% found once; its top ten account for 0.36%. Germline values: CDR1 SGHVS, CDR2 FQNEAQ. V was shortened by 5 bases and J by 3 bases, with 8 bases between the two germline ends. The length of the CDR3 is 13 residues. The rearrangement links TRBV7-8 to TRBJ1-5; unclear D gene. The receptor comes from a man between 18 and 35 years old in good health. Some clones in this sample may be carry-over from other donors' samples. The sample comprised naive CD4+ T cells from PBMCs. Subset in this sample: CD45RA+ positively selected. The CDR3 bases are TGTGCCAGCAGCCCCCCTTTCAATCAGCCCCAGCATTTT. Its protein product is CASSPPFNQPQHF. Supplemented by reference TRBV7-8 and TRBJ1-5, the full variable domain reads GAGVSQSPRYKVAKRGQDVALRCDPISGHVSLFWYQQALGQGPEFLTYFQNEAQLDKSGLPSDRFFAERPEGSVSTLKIQRTQQEDSAVYLCASSPPFNQPQHFGDGTRLSIL.